These T cell receptor beta chains were read from a single sample in a study of T cell responses to AZD1222 COVID-19 vaccine. Clones were sequenced by immunoSEQ multiplex PCR, and TCRdb holds only the in-frame ones, with some missing. The sample records fewer than 90,000 clones, around 90% being singletons. This specimen consisted of peripheral blood, obtained on day 0 of AZD1222 vaccination. These receptors were taken from an adult in good health. The CDR3 runs from the conserved cysteine through the conserved F or W. A D gene is named only where the DNA matches it firmly. Clone size, where shown, is once, few, many, or a class for clones that have expanded.

D: -; V: TRBV5-1; J: TRBJ1-1; length: 13; size: -; DNA: TGCGCCAGCAGCCTACGGGGCGACACTGAAGCTTTCTTT; CDR3: CASSLRGDTEAFF
D: TRBD2; V: TRBV19; J: TRBJ2-1; length: 14; size: once; DNA: TGTGCCGCGTCGACTAGCGGGGGGGGAAATGAGCAGTTCTTC; CDR3: CAASTSGGGNEQFF
D: -; V: TRBV12-3/TRBV12-4; J: TRBJ1-6; length: 12; size: -; DNA: TGTGCCAGCAGCCAGGGTGATTCACCCCTCCACTTT; CDR3: CASSQGDSPLHF
D: TRBD2; V: TRBV7-3; J: TRBJ2-3; length: 17; size: -; DNA: TGTGCCAGCAGCCCAAACCCTCTAGCGGGAGAGTTGAATACGCAGTATTTT; CDR3: CASSPNPLAGELNTQYF
D: TRBD2; V: TRBV19; J: TRBJ2-5; length: 16; size: -; DNA: TGTGCCAGTAGTATAGGTAGACTAGCGGGTCGAGAGACCCAGTACTTC; CDR3: CASSIGRLAGRETQYF
D: TRBD1; V: TRBV23-1; J: TRBJ1-3; length: 18; size: -; DNA: TGCGCCAGCAGTCTCCCGGGACAGGTAGGGGCCCGTGGAAACACCATATATTTT; CDR3: CASSLPGQVGARGNTIYF
D: -; V: TRBV9; J: TRBJ1-5; length: 14; size: -; DNA: TGTGCCAGCAGCGTAGGGCATAGCAATCAGCCCCAGCATTTT; CDR3: CASSVGHSNQPQHF
D: TRBD1; V: TRBV7-8; J: TRBJ1-3; length: 17; size: -; DNA: TGTGCCAGCAGCCCGACCGGGACAGGATTCTCTGGAAACACCATATATTTT; CDR3: CASSPTGTGFSGNTIYF
D: -; V: TRBV6-4; J: TRBJ1-1; length: 13; size: -; DNA: TGTGCCAGCAGGGCACAGATTAACACTGAAGCTTTCTTT; CDR3: CASRAQINTEAFF
D: -; V: TRBV27; J: TRBJ1-3; length: 13; size: -; DNA: TGTGCCAGCAGTCCGAGATCTGGAAACACCATATATTTT; CDR3: CASSPRSGNTIYF
D: -; V: TRBV9; J: TRBJ1-4; length: 13; size: -; DNA: TGTGCCAGCAGCCGGAACTCTGATGAAAAACTGTTTTTT; CDR3: CASSRNSDEKLFF
D: -; V: TRBV18; J: TRBJ2-2; length: 15; size: -; DNA: TGTGCCAGCTCACAGACTCCCGATATCACCGGGGAGCTGTTTTTT; CDR3: CASSQTPDITGELFF
D: -; V: TRBV4-2; J: TRBJ1-5; length: 16; size: -; DNA: TGTGCCAGCAGCCAAGAAAGTAGGCCCCCCAATCAGCCCCAGCATTTT; CDR3: CASSQESRPPNQPQHF
D: -; V: TRBV19; J: TRBJ1-5; length: 16; size: -; DNA: TGTGCCAGTAGTCCGCCGGTGGGGGGTAGCAATCAGCCCCAGCATTTT; CDR3: CASSPPVGGSNQPQHF
D: -; V: TRBV25-1; J: TRBJ2-7; length: 13; size: few; DNA: TGTGCCAGCAGCCCGACAGGCCGCTACGAGCAGTACTTC; CDR3: CASSPTGRYEQYF
D: -; V: TRBV28; J: TRBJ2-6; length: 15; size: -; DNA: TGTGCCAGCAGTTTATTGAGCTCTGGGGCCAACGTCCTGACTTTC; CDR3: CASSLLSSGANVLTF